A selection of T cell receptor beta chains follows, all from one sample in a study of blood T cell repertoires in COVID-19. Measured with immunoSEQ multiplex PCR; TCRdb has only the in-frame clones, and not every one. The table has under 300,000 clones, more than 75% seen once; the top ten hold under 2.5%. The sequencing input was PBMCs or T cells enriched from blood (not recorded which). The receptors were sampled from a woman aged 60-75 years in a cohort exposed to, infected with or recovered from COVID-19 (not recorded which). Both conserved end residues are part of each CDR3. Fields, in order: clone size, V gene, D gene, J gene, CDR3 DNA, CDR3 protein. The D gene is left open where the match is weak. A row's size may be missing; if present it is once, few, many or a size class.

.,TRBV27,.,TRBJ2-7,TGTGCCAGCAGGGGTTACGTCCAGGGATCCTACGAGCAGTACTTC,CASRGYVQGSYEQYF
.,TRBV7-9,TRBD1,TRBJ1-2,TGTGCCAGCAGCCCCGGACAGGGTCACGGCTACACCTTC,CASSPGQGHGYTF
.,TRBV6-1,TRBD2,TRBJ2-1,TGTGCCAGCAGTGAAGCGCTTCTGTTAGCGGGAGGGGGGTACAATGAGCAGTTCTTC,CASSEALLLAGGGYNEQFF
.,TRBV18,.,TRBJ2-7,TGTGCCAGCTCACCACCGGGCAGCTCCTACGAGCAGTACTTC,CASSPPGSSYEQYF
.,TRBV28,TRBD2,TRBJ2-7,TGTGCCAGCAGTTCAATGGGACTAGCGGGAGTCCACGAGCAGTACTTC,CASSSMGLAGVHEQYF
once,TRBV2,TRBD1,TRBJ1-6,TGTGCCAGCAGGGCACAGACAGGGTTTAATTCACCCCTCCACTTT,CASRAQTGFNSPLHF
.,TRBV11-3,.,TRBJ2-3,TGTGCCAGCAGCCAGAACACAGATACGCAGTATTTT,CASSQNTDTQYF
.,TRBV27,TRBD2,TRBJ2-1,TGTGCCAGCAGGGGGGACTACACCGAGCAGTTCTTC,CASRGDYTEQFF
.,TRBV5-1,TRBD2,TRBJ2-3,TGCGCCAGCAGCTTACAACCGGGACTAGCGGGTGTGGTAGATACGCAGTATTTT,CASSLQPGLAGVVDTQYF
medium-sized,TRBV21-1,.,TRBJ1-5,TGTGCCAGCAGCATCACCCGGGACAGTCGACCTTATAGCAATCAGCCCCAGCATTTT,CASSITRDSRPYSNQPQHF
.,TRBV5-3,.,TRBJ1-5,TGTGCCAGAAGCTTTCGGGAGAGGGGCAATCAGCCCCAGCATTTT,CARSFRERGNQPQHF
.,TRBV5-1,TRBD1,TRBJ1-2,TGCGCCAGCACCTTCGAGGGGACAGGGGGGGACTATGGCTACACCTTC,CASTFEGTGGDYGYTF
.,TRBV6-5,TRBD1,TRBJ1-6,TGTGCCAGCAGGAGAACAGGGGGGGATTCACCCCTCCACTTT,CASRRTGGDSPLHF
.,TRBV6-5,.,TRBJ2-7,TGTGCCAGCAAGCAGACTTTTTCCTACGAGCAGTACTTC,CASKQTFSYEQYF
.,TRBV5-1,.,TRBJ2-1,TGCGCCAGCAGCTTGGGTGGCGGTCAGTCCTACAATGAGCAGTTCTTC,CASSLGGGQSYNEQFF
.,TRBV7-3,TRBD2,TRBJ2-1,TGTGCCAGCAGCCCGGGACTAGCCCAGAATGAGCAGTTCTTC,CASSPGLAQNEQFF
.,TRBV19,TRBD1,TRBJ2-3,TGTGCCAGTAGGGGACAGCTCACAGATACGCAGTATTTT,CASRGQLTDTQYF
.,TRBV28,.,TRBJ2-7,TGTGCCAGCAGCTCGGCGGGGGCCCAATCCTACGAGCAGTACTTC,CASSSAGAQSYEQYF
.,TRBV24-1,TRBD2,TRBJ2-1,TGTGCCACCAGTGATTGGGGTAGCGGGAGGCGAAAAAATGAGCAGTTCTTC,CATSDWGSGRRKNEQFF
once,TRBV28,.,TRBJ1-1,TGTGCCAGCACCAACGACGGGGCGGGGCGGGCTGAAGCTTTCTTT,CASTNDGAGRAEAFF